This T cell receptor beta chain was retrieved from a study of T cell responses to AZD1222 COVID-19 vaccine. Study results and limitations: Donor demographics were predominantly white British with a female majority; clonal diversity may be underestimated. Close to half of all spike-specific TCRs reportedly target regions of the variants that are unmutated. The peak T cell response came first, and repertoires were sampled only after it.

A word on this clone: Its target is unknown.

Some clones are missing from TCRdb's copy, which holds only in-frame ones; the method was immunoSEQ multiplex PCR. The sample lists 90,000 or so clones; approximately 89% were seen once. The sample consisted of peripheral blood, taken 28 days after the second AZD1222 dose. The source is an adult who received the AZD1222 COVID-19 vaccine.

CDR3 bases: TGTGCCAGCACCCAGGGGACAGGGATAAATGGCTACACCTTC. Its protein is CASTQGTGINGYTF. The chain carries TRBV3-1 (or the pseudogene TRBV3-2) and TRBJ1-2; TRBD1 matches at 9 bases. The CDR3 is 14 residues long. Trimming at V came to 7 bases and at J to 6 bases, leaving 9 bases not matched to a gene. The germline V gene has CDR1 LGHDT and CDR2 YNNKEL (reference sequence).